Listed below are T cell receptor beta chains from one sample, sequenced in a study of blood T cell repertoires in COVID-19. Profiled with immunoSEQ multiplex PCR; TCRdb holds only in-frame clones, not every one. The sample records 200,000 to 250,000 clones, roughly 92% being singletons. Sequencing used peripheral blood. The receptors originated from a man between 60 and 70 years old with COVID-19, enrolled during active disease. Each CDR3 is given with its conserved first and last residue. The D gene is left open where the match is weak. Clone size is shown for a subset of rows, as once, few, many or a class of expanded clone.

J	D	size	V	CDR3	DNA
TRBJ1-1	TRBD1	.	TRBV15	CASNRGLNTEAFF	TGTGCCTCGAACAGGGGGCTGAACACTGAAGCTTTCTTT
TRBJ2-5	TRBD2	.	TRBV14	CASSPGGLAGGLGETQYF	TGTGCCAGCAGCCCCGGGGGACTAGCGGGGGGTCTCGGAGAGACCCAGTACTTC
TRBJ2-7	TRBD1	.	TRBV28	CASSLSLGQGASYEQYF	TGTGCCAGCAGTTTATCCCTCGGACAGGGGGCATCCTACGAGCAGTACTTC
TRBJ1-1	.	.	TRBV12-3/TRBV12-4	CASREVMNTEAFF	TGTGCCAGCAGAGAGGTAATGAACACTGAAGCTTTCTTT
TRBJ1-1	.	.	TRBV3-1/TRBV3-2	CASSQIPAGMNTEAFF	TGTGCCAGCAGCCAAATTCCCGCGGGAATGAACACTGAAGCTTTCTTT
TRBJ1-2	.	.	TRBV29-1	CSVVSGESGYTF	TGCAGCGTTGTAAGCGGAGAGAGTGGCTACACCTTC
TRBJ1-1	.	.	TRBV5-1	CASSLRPDMNTEAFF	TGCGCCAGCAGCTTGCGTCCAGATATGAACACTGAAGCTTTCTTT
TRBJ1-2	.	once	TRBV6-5	CASSPGTPNYGYTF	TGTGCCAGCAGCCCGGGGACACCGAACTATGGCTACACCTTC
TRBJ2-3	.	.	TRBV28	CASSIAEPTDTQYF	TGTGCCAGCAGTATAGCGGAGCCCACAGATACGCAGTATTTT
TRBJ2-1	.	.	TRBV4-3	CASSQDPLPGSYNEQFF	TGCGCCAGCAGCCAAGACCCCCTCCCGGGCTCCTACAATGAGCAGTTCTTC
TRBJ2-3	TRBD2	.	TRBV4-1	CASSQDRSGGRGTDTQYF	TGCGCCAGCAGCCAAGATCGCAGCGGGGGTAGAGGCACAGATACGCAGTATTTT
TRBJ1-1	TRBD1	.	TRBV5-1	CASSLIPPGGNTEAFF	TGCGCCAGCAGCTTGATTCCCCCAGGGGGCAACACTGAAGCTTTCTTT